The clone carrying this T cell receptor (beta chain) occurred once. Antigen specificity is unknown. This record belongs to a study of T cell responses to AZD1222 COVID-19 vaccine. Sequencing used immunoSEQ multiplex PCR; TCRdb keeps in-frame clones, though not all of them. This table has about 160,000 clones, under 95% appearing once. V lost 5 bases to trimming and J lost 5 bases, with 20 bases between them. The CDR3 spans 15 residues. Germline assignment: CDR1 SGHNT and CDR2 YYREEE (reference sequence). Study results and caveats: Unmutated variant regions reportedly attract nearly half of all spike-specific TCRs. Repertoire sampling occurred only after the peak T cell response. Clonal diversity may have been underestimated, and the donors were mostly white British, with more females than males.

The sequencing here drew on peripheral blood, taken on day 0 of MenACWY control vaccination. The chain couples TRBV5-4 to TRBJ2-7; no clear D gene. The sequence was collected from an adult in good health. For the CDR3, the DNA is TGTGCCAGCAGGGCCGACGGATACTCGATCCACGAGCAGTACTTC. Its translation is CASRADGYSIHEQYF.